This TCR beta chain was identified during a study of blood T cell repertoires in COVID-19 (dated by TCRdb to the early 2020s). Regarding the research as a whole: Collaborator samples came from the United States, Italy and Spain and covered acute and convalescent phases of COVID-19. The prospective study material was composed of cDNA or gDNA derived from T cells, B-cell-depleted T cells, or PBMCs. Subjects who had been exposed to COVID-19, were actively infected with it, or had recovered from it provided the deeply sampled blood TCRbeta repertoires that made up the dataset. The repertoires were released in a freely available public database meant as a resource for research on the immune response to SARS-CoV-2. The samples were drawn from the first 160 participants of the ongoing ImmuneRACE study and from 1,254 subjects provided by 6 global collaborators. A de-identified subject ID, COVID-19 status, age in years and sex were almost always included in the sample metadata. Where available, HLA class I and class II types were taken from metadata supplied by the sample provider and were not determined by assay-based typing. Points the paper makes about the study in general: The quantity of clinical and demographic metadata differed by source and by participant and was supplied without curation.

In Seattle, one collaborating source enrolled patients while the infection was active and tracked those patients longitudinally over the course of disease. Each collaborating institution followed its own protocols to collect whole blood in K2EDTA tubes. For TCRbeta analysis, collaborators shipped samples in one of three forms: frozen whole blood, isolated PBMCs, or DNA extracted from either of those sample types. The immunoSEQ Assay, a bias-controlled multiplex PCR, was used to amplify TCRbeta CDR3 regions from genomic DNA. Processing in the source paper ran as follows. Within the assay, amplification of reference gene primers was used to estimate how many nucleated cells each sample contained. To quantify the absolute abundance of each unique TCRbeta CDR3 rearrangement, sequence reads were collapsed and filtered. For each sample, productive Simpson clonality was calculated as the square root of Simpson's diversity index over productive rearrangements. TCRdb obtained this table from immuneACCESS and retained in-frame rearrangements with V and J assigned. These tables miss some clones; where compared with another copy, unresolved V genes account for less than half of the shortfall, and the remainder is unexplained. The DNA gave D and trimming, while V, J and clone size come from that table. The sample contains 200,000 to 250,000 clones, 85% of them found a single time. 4.5% to 5.5% of the sample comes from the top ten.

A remark on this clone: Its antigen is not yet known. Base qualities were left out, and no much larger clone turns up one base away.

V is shortened by 1 base, J by 5 bases, and the region joining them spans 13 bases. The germline V gene (reference sequence) supplies CDR1 SGHNT and CDR2 YYREEE. From cysteine to phenylalanine, the CDR3 is 14 amino acids long. The sequence is cut down to CDR3 DNA, 42 bases in frame from base 1. The TCR originated in a man in his forties or fifties with COVID-19, enrolled during active disease. Sequencing input: peripheral blood. The rearranged chain carries TRBV5-4 and TRBJ2-7; 5 matching bases give a weak D call of TRBD2. The nucleotides are TGTGCCAGCAGCTTGTGGGGAGTTCTTAACGAGCAGTACTTC. This translates into CASSLWGVLNEQYF.